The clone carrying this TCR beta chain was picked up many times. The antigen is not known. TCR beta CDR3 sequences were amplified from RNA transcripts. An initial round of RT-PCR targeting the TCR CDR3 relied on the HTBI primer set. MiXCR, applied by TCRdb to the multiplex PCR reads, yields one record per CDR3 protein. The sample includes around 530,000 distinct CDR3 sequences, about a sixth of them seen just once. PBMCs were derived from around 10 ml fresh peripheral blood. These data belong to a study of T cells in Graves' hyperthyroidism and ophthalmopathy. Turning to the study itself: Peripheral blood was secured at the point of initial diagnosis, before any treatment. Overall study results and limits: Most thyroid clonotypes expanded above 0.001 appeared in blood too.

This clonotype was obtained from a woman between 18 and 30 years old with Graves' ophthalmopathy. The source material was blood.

Here the CDR3 DNA reads TGTGCCAGCAGCAAGGGCAGCCTCTCCTACGAGCAGTACTTC. It yields the protein CASSKGSLSYEQYF. The J gene is TRBJ2-7, the V gene TRBV5-6, with unresolved D. This CDR3 is 14 amino acids long. Germline V gene data show CDR1 as SGHDT and CDR2 as YYEEEE. Deletions cut 4 bases from V and 0 bases from J, with 11 bases between.